This T cell receptor (beta chain) is drawn from a study of cytomegalovirus exposure and HLA in healthy donors. Study outcomes and limitations: In an earlier analysis, in around 590 donors, most V segments appeared productive either ~87% or ~30% of the time. Several of the most significant clusters appeared linked to common viral pathogens, based on a later analysis. There was a cluster of highly shared sequence variants that was likely a sequencing artifact.

Primers included in the PCR were 60 Vbeta and 13 Jbeta primers. TCRdb's table, derived via immunoSEQ multiplex PCR, lists solely in-frame clones and lacks some. The sample has about 140,000 clones, 82% seen once. As for this clone: Its antigen is currently unknown. This CDR3 is also generated by other DNA sequences in the sample.

The receptor's source is a man aged 18 to 30 in good health and CMV-seropositive. Material: PBMCs.

CDR3 amino acids: CASSKGQGSNQPQHF. The DNA for the CDR3 is TGTGCCAGCAGTAAAGGACAGGGCTCCAATCAGCCCCAGCATTTT. The chain couples TRBV6-5 to TRBJ1-5, with 8 bases aligning to TRBD1. The V segment lost 5 bases and the J segment 3 bases; nucleotides outside the gene matches: 6. CDR1 is MNHEY and CDR2 is SVGAGI in the germline V gene. The CDR3 contains 15 residues.